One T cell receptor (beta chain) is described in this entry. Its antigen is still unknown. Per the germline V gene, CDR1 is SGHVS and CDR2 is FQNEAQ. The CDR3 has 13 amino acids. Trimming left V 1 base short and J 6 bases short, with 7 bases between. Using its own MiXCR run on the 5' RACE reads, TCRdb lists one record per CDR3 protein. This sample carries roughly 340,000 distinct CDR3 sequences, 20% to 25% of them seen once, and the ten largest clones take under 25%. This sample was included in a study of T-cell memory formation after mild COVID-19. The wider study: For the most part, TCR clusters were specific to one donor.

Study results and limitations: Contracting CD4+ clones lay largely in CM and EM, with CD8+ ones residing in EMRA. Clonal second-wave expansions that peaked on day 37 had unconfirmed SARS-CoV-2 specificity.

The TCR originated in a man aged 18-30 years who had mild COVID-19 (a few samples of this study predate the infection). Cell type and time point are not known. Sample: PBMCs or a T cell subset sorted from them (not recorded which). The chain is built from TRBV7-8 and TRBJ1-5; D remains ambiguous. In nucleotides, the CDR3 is TGTGCCAGCAGCTTAGTCTTCGGTCAGCCCCAGCATTTT. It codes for CASSLVFGQPQHF.